This is a list of T cell receptor beta chains from one sample in a study of shared clonotypes between healthy human individuals. Here immunoSEQ multiplex PCR was the method, and the copy in TCRdb shows in-frame clones only, minus some. Counted here are 650,000 to 800,000 clones, roughly 72% occurring once; the ten biggest clones make up approximately 1.7%. The sequenced sample consisted of memory CD4+ T cells sorted from blood. The receptors originated from a woman in her twenties or thirties in good health. CDR3s include the opening cysteine and the closing phenylalanine or tryptophan. The D gene is left open where the match is weak. Rows give clone size only sometimes, using once, few, many, or a class for an expanded clone.

v_call,j_call,clone_size,d_call,cdr3_nt,cdr3_aa
TRBV30,TRBJ1-2,NA,NA,TGTGCCTGGAATACGGATTCTGGGGGTGGCTACACCTTC,CAWNTDSGGGYTF
TRBV9,TRBJ2-7,once,TRBD1,TGTGCCAGCAGCACTGGACAGGGGCGCCCCTACGAGCAGTACTTC,CASSTGQGRPYEQYF
TRBV20-1,TRBJ1-2,once,NA,TGTGCCCGAGGGAATAATGGCTACACCTTC,CARGNNGYTF
TRBV27,TRBJ2-3,NA,TRBD1,TGTGCCAGCAGTGTTAAGGGGGCCTGGACAGATACGCAGTATTTT,CASSVKGAWTDTQYF
TRBV2,TRBJ2-7,NA,TRBD1,TGTGCCAGCAGTGAACGTTGGGGACAGGGAGCCTACGAGCAGTACTTC,CASSERWGQGAYEQYF
TRBV6-5,TRBJ2-3,NA,NA,TGTGCCAGCAGACCGATGACTAGTAGCACAGATACGCAGTATTTT,CASRPMTSSTDTQYF
TRBV9,TRBJ1-5,NA,NA,TGTGCCAGCAGCACGGGACTTGAGATGCAGCCCCAGCATTTT,CASSTGLEMQPQHF
TRBV27,TRBJ1-2,NA,TRBD1,TGTGCCAGCAGTGGTACAGGGGTGTATGGCTACACCTTC,CASSGTGVYGYTF
TRBV30,TRBJ2-3,few,TRBD2,TGTGCCTGGGGTAGCGGGAGCACAGATACGCAGTATTTT,CAWGSGSTDTQYF
TRBV28,TRBJ1-1,NA,NA,TGTGCCAGCAGCCCGTTCGGGGCGGGGAACACTGAAGCTTTCTTT,CASSPFGAGNTEAFF
TRBV27,TRBJ2-2,once,TRBD2,TGTGCCAGCAGTTCAGCGGGAGGTACCGGGGAGCTGTTTTTT,CASSSAGGTGELFF
TRBV27,TRBJ1-1,NA,NA,TGTGCCAGCAGTTTAGGGCAAGACACTGAAGCTTTCTTT,CASSLGQDTEAFF
TRBV5-1,TRBJ2-7,NA,NA,TGCGCCAGTACCGGGACGGGGACCTACGAGCAGTACTTC,CASTGTGTYEQYF
TRBV7-2,TRBJ2-4,few,NA,TGTGCCAGCAGCCCTAACCCTCGCGGAGGCATTCAGTACTTC,CASSPNPRGGIQYF
TRBV18,TRBJ1-1,few,NA,TGTGCCAGCTCACAGTCGGCCTACACTGAAGCTTTCTTT,CASSQSAYTEAFF
TRBV28,TRBJ1-2,NA,NA,TGTGCCAGCACCTCGGGGGGGGCCTATGGCTACACCTTC,CASTSGGAYGYTF
TRBV11-2,TRBJ2-2,many,NA,TGTGCCAGCAGCTTTAGGACGGGGGTGCCCGGGGAGCTGTTTTTT,CASSFRTGVPGELFF
TRBV13,TRBJ2-7,NA,TRBD2,TGTGCCAGCAGCCGTTCGATAGTGATAGCGGGGGCTTCGGTCGACGAGCAGTACTTC,CASSRSIVIAGASVDEQYF
TRBV7-9,TRBJ2-3,NA,TRBD2,TGTGCCAGCAGCTTAGCTAGCGGGGGGCTCATTGATACGCAGTATTTT,CASSLASGGLIDTQYF
TRBV4-1,TRBJ2-3,NA,TRBD2,TGCGCCAGCAGCCAACCCGGGACTAGCGGGAGAGATACGCAGTATTTT,CASSQPGTSGRDTQYF